Listed here is a single TCR beta chain. This CDR3 is 14 amino acids long. The V end lost 4 bases, the J end lost 8 bases, and 16 bases lay between the germline ends. The V gene's germline CDR1 is SGDLS and CDR2 YYNGEE. Sequencing targeted TCR beta in T cells from blood (CD8+ and CD4+). Negative isolation was used for CD8+ and CD4+ T cells and FACS enrichment for TEMRA cells. This sample stems from a study of CD8 T cells in Susac syndrome. Study-level background: About 6 sequenced Susac syndrome patients had clinically active disease, while eight or nine were in remission. Blood was drawn from Susac syndrome patients while they were therapy-naive, on corticosteroids, or on intravenous immunoglobulin alone.

RNA totalling about 0.45 to 1 ug underwent reverse transcription with random hexamers. TCRdb reprocessed the immunoSEQ multiplex PCR reads via MiXCR and lists one record per CDR3 protein. This table holds some 180,000 distinct CDR3 sequences, around 94% found once. The source material was CD4+ T cells from PBMCs. This rearrangement joins TRBV9 to TRBJ2-1; D possibly corresponds to TRBD1 (6 bases). This TCR derives from a human donor with Susac syndrome. This CDR3 reads CASSPDSPLDEQFF. CDR3 DNA sequence: TGTGCCAGCAGCCCGGACAGCCCCTTGGATGAGCAGTTCTTC. Drawing the rest from reference TRBV9 and TRBJ2-1, the complete variable domain is DSGVTQTPKHLITATGQRVTLRCSPRSGDLSVYWYQQSLDQGLQFLIQYYNGEERAKGNILERFSAQQFPDLHSELNLSSLELGDSALYFCASSPDSPLDEQFFGPGTRLTVL.